The TCR beta chain described here comes from a study of blood T cells in healthy people across ages. Every sample yielded at least 6 million isolated PBMCs. Extractions gave at least 5.5 micrograms of total RNA per sample. Per germline, CDR1 MGHRA and CDR2 YSYEKL. This CDR3 spans 17 amino acids. On this clonotype: Its antigen is still unknown.

Study-level findings and limits: Higher diversity and more naive CD4+ cells were features of long-lived donors, compared to aged donors.

A second PCR of 7 to 11 cycles used a sample-barcoded 5' primer and a J-beta primer mix. From each sample, at least 2.5 million paired-end reads containing CDR3 were obtained. TCRdb ran MiXCR on the 5' RACE reads and lists one entry per CDR3 protein. The table includes 700,000 to 900,000 distinct CDR3 sequences, around half detected once. The chain has TRBV4-1 and TRBJ2-4, with D perhaps matching TRBD1 or TRBD2 (5 bases each). Gene TRBJ2-7 matches the end of the DNA better, so the J call may be wrong. This TCR came from a man older than 75 in good health. The sequenced material came from blood. The CDR3 DNA reads as TGCGCCAGCAGCCAAGATTTAGGGGTAGCGCACTTCTACGAGCAGTACTTC. Translating gives CASSQDLGVAHFYEQYF.